This T cell receptor (beta chain) came from a study of cytomegalovirus exposure and HLA in healthy donors (dated by TCRdb to 2016 to 2017). The study in broad terms: The 500 to 700 repertoires of the first cohort and the 110 or so validation repertoires were produced on the same platform, according to a later analysis. The aim of the study was to test whether cataloging public T cell receptors could identify signatures of past pathogen exposure. To predict cytomegalovirus infection status, the study brought together high-throughput TCR immunosequencing, statistical association of individual TCRs with disease status, and machine learning. Besides the first cohort of around 700 subjects, a separate validation cohort made up of roughly 130 different subjects was used. Beyond this particular receptor, the publication reports: Most TCR sequences were observed very rarely across donors, whereas some public TCRs were present in many individuals. The study listed approximately 150 TCR beta chains as associated with cytomegalovirus. According to the authors, the approach could potentially be generalized to other disease states and immunological phenotypes. In vitro tests confirmed that three of the cytomegalovirus-associated TCR beta chains recognize cytomegalovirus antigens. Cytomegalovirus status was reported to be diagnosed by the classifier with high specificity and sensitivity in both the original and validation cohorts. Subsequent analysis determined that TCRs grouped into clusters in the first cohort also showed a tendency toward co-occurrence across the 90 to 150 validation repertoires, and approximately 94% of cluster scores exceeded 0. A later analysis lacked HLA typing for the validation cohort, so it scored co-occurrence in that cohort across all 110 or so repertoires.

Unmatched junction bases come to 3, with V trimmed by 5 bases and J by 12 bases. The germline V gene provides CDR1 SGHAT and CDR2 FQNNGV. The cysteine opens and the phenylalanine closes a CDR3 of 11 amino acids. Of the read, only the CDR3 DNA is kept; its 33 bases are in frame from base 1. About this clone: Its cognate antigen has yet to be identified. The sample holds no much larger clone one base away, and base qualities are not on file.

Libraries were built with the immunoSEQ multiplex PCR assay. The paper's processing steps were these. A statistical classification framework was developed to diagnose cytomegalovirus status using the catalog of TCR beta chain sequences. TCRdb holds this immuneACCESS table with in-frame rearrangements only. Some clones are missing; in checked studies, unresolved V genes explain under half, and the rest has no known cause. That table gives V, J and clone size, and the DNA gave D and trimming. The table for this sample lists more than 300,000 clones; just over 85% of them were counted only once. The top ten clones comprise approximately 0.86% of the sample. Donors formed part of the validation cohort, which comprised 120 subjects and was distinct from the first cohort of 670 or so subjects.

Source material: PBMCs. This TCR was recovered from a woman between 18 and 29 years old in good health and CMV-seronegative. The chain links TRBV11-2 with TRBJ2-4, with 8 central nucleotides matching TRBD1. The CDR3 protein is CASSQGASQYF. The DNA sequence is given as TGTGCCAGCAGCCAGGGGGCTAGTCAGTACTTC. The variable domain in full, with residues beyond the CDR3 obtained from the reference TRBV11-2 and TRBJ2-4 genes, is EAGVAQSPRYKIIEKRQSVAFWCNPISGHATLYWYQQILGQGPKLLIQFQNNGVVDDSQLPKDRFSAERLKGVDSTLKIQPAKLEDSAVYLCASSQGASQYFGAGTRLSVL.